Below are 21 T cell receptor beta chains sequenced from a single sample in a study of T cells in Graves' hyperthyroidism and ophthalmopathy. Regions amplified from RNA transcripts were the TCR beta CDR3 regions. The TCR CDR3 first-round RT-PCR relied on the HTBI primer set. TCRdb recomputed calls from the multiplex PCR reads with MiXCR, one row per CDR3 protein. Among 650,000 to 850,000 distinct CDR3 sequences listed, under 20% were seen once. Sequenced input: blood. These receptors all come from a woman between 45 and 65 years old with Graves' hyperthyroidism that later progressed to Graves' ophthalmopathy.

In this sample, this clonotype turned up many times. The V gene is TRBV20-1, the J gene TRBJ1-2; TRBD1 might be the D (6 bases). The CDR3 extends over 14 amino acids. Germline CDR1 is DFQATT and CDR2 is SNEGSKA (reference sequence). Trimming cost V 0 bases and J 6 bases, with 14 bases left between them. The DNA for the CDR3 is TGCAGTGCTAGAGATGGCAGGGGTGGGGATGGCTACACCTTC. This translates into CSARDGRGGDGYTF.

V and J are TRBV30 and TRBJ2-3; TRBD2 matches at 10 bases. V trimming: 1 base; J trimming: 3 bases; junction bases outside the gene matches: 1. This CDR3 has 14 residues. Germline CDR1 and CDR2: GTSNPN and SVGIG (reference sequence). The DNA for the CDR3 is TGTGCCTGGAGTGATAGCGGGGGGACAGATACGCAGTATTTT. It encodes CAWSDSGGTDTQYF. The complete variable domain, with remaining parts taken from reference TRBV30 and TRBJ2-3, reads SQTIHQWPATLVQPVGSPLSLECTVEGTSNPNLYWYRQAAGRGLQLLFYSVGIGQISSEVPQNLSASRPQDRQFILSSKKLLLSDSGFYLCAWSDSGGTDTQYFGPGTRLTVL.

The chain links TRBV7-2 to TRBJ2-3, with TRBD2 matching over 10 bases. The J segment lost 2 bases and the V segment lost 3 bases, leaving 17 bases of the junction unmatched. The germline CDR1 and CDR2 sequences are SGHTA and FQGNSA. The CDR3 loop spans 20 amino acids. DNA of the CDR3: TGTGCCAGCAGCTTCAGGACGGGTAGTCTAGCGGGGGATTCCACAGATACGCAGTATTTT. Residues: CASSFRTGSLAGDSTDTQYF.

The sample holds a few counts of this clonotype. The chain carries TRBV11-2 and TRBJ2-4; D ambiguous. Germline V lookup: CDR1 SGHAT, CDR2 FQNNGV. The CDR3 has 12 amino acids. Trimming removed 5 bases at V and 13 bases at J, with 15 bases between. CDR3 nucleotide sequence: TGTGCCAGCAGCCCAATAAGCACAAAACAGTACTTC. It translates to CASSPISTKQYF.

This clonotype has only a few counts. V usage is TRBV24-1 and J usage is TRBJ1-2; no definite D call. Between the trimmed V and J ends, which lost 1 base and 7 bases, there was a span of 9 bases. Germline-derived CDR1 and CDR2 are KGHDR and SFDVKD. This CDR3 spans 13 amino acids. The CDR3, as DNA: TGTGCCACCAGTGATTTCGAGTCGGGTGGCTACACCTTC. This sequence encodes CATSDFESGGYTF.

The J gene is TRBJ2-1, the V gene TRBV6-1; 12 nucleotides match TRBD1. There are 15 residues in the CDR3. The trim removed 5 bases at V and 8 bases at J, leaving 7 bases unmatched. Germline V CDR1 and CDR2: MNHNS, SASEGT. The CDR3 protein is CASSPGTGGADEQFF. The DNA of the CDR3 is TGTGCCAGCAGTCCCGGGACAGGGGGCGCGGATGAGCAGTTCTTC.

The V call is TRBV15, the J call TRBJ1-4, with D uncertain. CDR3 size: 16 residues. From germline, CDR1 is LNHNV and CDR2 YYDKDF (reference sequence). V gave up 0 bases and J gave up 7 bases, with 15 bases separating them. In nucleotides, the CDR3 is TGTGCCACCAGCAGAGATGTAGCGGTGGGTACTGAAAAACTGTTTTTT. Its translation: CATSRDVAVGTEKLFF. Full variable domain (remainder filled in from reference TRBV15 and TRBJ1-4): DAMVIQNPRYQVTQFGKPVTLSCSQTLNHNVMYWYQQKSSQAPKLLFHYYDKDFNNEADTPDNFQSRRPNTSFCFLDIRSPGLGDTAMYLCATSRDVAVGTEKLFFGSGTQLSVL.

This clonotype was counted between two and nine times. The rearrangement joins TRBV7-6 to TRBJ2-5; a possible D gene is TRBD1 (6 bases). Deletions cut 2 bases from V and 5 bases from J, with 15 bases between. The CDR3 length is 15 residues. Germline V gene lookup returns CDR1 SGHVS and CDR2 FNYEAQ. CDR3 sequence (DNA): TGTGCCAGCAGCTTAACAGGGACAATCCTCGAGACCCAGTACTTC. Amino acids: CASSLTGTILETQYF. Full variable domain (remainder filled in from reference TRBV7-6 and TRBJ2-5): GAGVSQSPRYKVTKRGQDVALRCDPISGHVSLYWYRQALGQGPEFLTYFNYEAQQDKSGLPNDRFSAERPEGSISTLTIQRTEQRDSAMYRCASSLTGTILETQYFGPGTRLLVL.

This clonotype was observed at least ten times. This sequence joins TRBV11-2 and TRBJ2-3, with a weak D call TRBD2 (5 bases). The V gene lost 5 bases and the J gene lost 4 bases, with 16 bases spanning the gap. The CDR3 is made up of 15 amino acids. CDR1 and CDR2 (germline): SGHAT, FQNNGV. DNA for the CDR3: TGTGCCAGCAGCCAGCAAGGTGGGGAGCCAGATACGCAGTATTTT. As protein: CASSQQGGEPDTQYF.

The chain recombines TRBV18 with TRBJ2-2; 8 nucleotides match TRBD1. Germline V gene sequence: CDR1 KGHSH, CDR2 LQKENI. CDR3 size: 17 residues. Germline trimming cut 1 base from V and 6 bases from J; bases unmatched to any gene: 10. The CDR3 loop reads CASSPLDRGFQAGELFF. The CDR3 nucleotides read TGTGCCAGCTCACCACTCGACAGGGGATTTCAGGCCGGGGAGCTGTTTTTT.

This clonotype was detected only a few times. The V and J genes are TRBV6-1 and TRBJ2-6; D is unresolved. V was pared by 7 bases and J by 1 base, with 8 bases between. This CDR3 region has 14 residues. Germline V gene data show CDR1 as MNHNS and CDR2 as SASEGT. The CDR3 sequence: CASKKGSGANVLTF. CDR3 sequence (DNA): TGTGCCAGCAAAAAAGGATCTGGGGCCAACGTCCTGACTTTC.

In this sample, this clonotype turned up many times. This chain connects TRBV15 to TRBJ2-1; D is possibly TRBD1 (6 bases). Germline V gene data show CDR1 as LNHNV and CDR2 as YYDKDF (reference sequence). Trimming cost V 4 bases and J 4 bases, with 14 bases left between them. The CDR3 contains 15 residues. The CDR3 coding sequence is TGTGCCACCAGCACAAGGGACACTGGATACAATGAGCAGTTCTTC. Its protein product is CATSTRDTGYNEQFF.

This clonotype was counted at least ten times. The V call is TRBV11-2, the J call TRBJ2-1; D possibly uses TRBD1 or TRBD2 (5 bases each). CDR3 length: 18 residues. Trimming left V 4 bases short and J 0 bases short, with 19 bases between. CDR1 is SGHAT, CDR2 FQNNGV, per germline. The CDR3: CASSSTSGTGSSYNEQFF. The CDR3 region has the DNA TGTGCCAGCAGCTCAACCTCCGGGACGGGCAGCTCCTACAATGAGCAGTTCTTC.

The rearrangement joins TRBV4-1 to TRBJ2-2; 8 positions match TRBD2. Germline CDR1 reads MGHRA; CDR2 reads YSYEKL. Trimming took 1 base from V and 3 from J; bases not matched to a gene: 4. The CDR3 is made up of 16 amino acids. The CDR3 DNA follows: TGCGCCAGCAGCCAAGCGGGGGGGTCGGACACCGGGGAGCTGTTTTTT. Encoded protein: CASSQAGGSDTGELFF.

On this clonotype itself: A read error may account for a junction end that differs from germline. V and J are TRBV7-8 and TRBJ1-5, with a possible D match to TRBD1 (6 bases). The CDR3 length is 13 residues. Germline CDR1 and CDR2: SGHVS and FQNEAQ. The CDR3 DNA sequence: TGTGCCAGCAGCTTCCGGACAGATCAGCCCCGGCATTTT. This gives the protein CASSFRTDQPRHF. Drawing the rest from reference TRBV7-8 and TRBJ1-5, the complete variable domain is GAGVSQSPRYKVAKRGQDVALRCDPISGHVSLFWYQQALGQGPEFLTYFQNEAQLDKSGLPSDRFFAERPEGSVSTLKIQRTQQEDSAVYLCASSFRTDQPRHFGDGTRLSIL.

Remarks on this clonotype: One end of the junction is discordant with germline, which a read error may explain. V is TRBV7-9 and J is TRBJ2-3; D is unclear. This CDR3 spans 14 amino acids. The V gene's germline CDR1 is SEHNR and CDR2 FQNEAQ (reference sequence). The CDR3 nucleotides read TGTGCCAGCAGCCTACGCGCCAGCACAGATATGCAGTATTTT. This translates into CASSLRASTDMQYF.

The sample holds many counts of this clonotype. The rearrangement joins TRBV2 to TRBJ2-5, with 7 bases matching TRBD1. This CDR3 region has 14 residues. J lost 2 bases, V lost 6 bases, and 6 bases had no gene match. CDR1 is SNHLY and CDR2 is FYNNEI in the germline V gene. The CDR3 region is CASSGDRVQETQYF. The DNA for the CDR3 is TGTGCCAGCAGCGGTGACAGGGTTCAAGAGACCCAGTACTTC.

This clonotype appeared a few times. The chain links TRBV12-3 or TRBV12-4 to TRBJ2-1, with D perhaps matching TRBD1 (6 bases). V was trimmed by 7 bases and J by 8 bases, leaving 21 bases between them. The CDR3 totals 15 residues. The CDR3 DNA sequence: TGTGCCAGCACCCCGGCGGCTGGGGGCCGGGATGAGCAGTTCTTC. Residues: CASTPAAGGRDEQFF.

This clonotype was found a few times. The chain couples TRBV27 to TRBJ1-6; no definite D call. CDR1 and CDR2 from the germline V gene are MNHEY and SMNVEV (reference sequence). The CDR3 extends over 13 amino acids. Trimming took 5 bases from V and 7 from J, leaving 9 bases between them. The CDR3 region is CASSLRENSPLHF. DNA for the CDR3: TGTGCCAGCAGTCTCCGCGAGAATTCACCCCTCCACTTT.

On this clonotype: Mismatch with germline at one junction end may stem from a read error. The chain employs TRBV9 and TRBJ2-1; 7 bases match TRBD1. This CDR3 region has 14 residues. CDR1 and CDR2 (germline): SGDLS, YYNGEE. CDR3 in amino acids: CASSPQGTYNEQLF. The CDR3 DNA sequence: TGTGCCAGCAGCCCACAGGGGACCTACAATGAGCAGCTCTTC. The variable domain in full, completed from reference TRBV9 and TRBJ2-1, reads DSGVTQTPKHLITATGQRVTLRCSPRSGDLSVYWYQQSLDQGLQFLIQYYNGEERAKGNILERFSAQQFPDLHSELNLSSLELGDSALYFCASSPQGTYNEQLFGPGTRLTVL.

This clonotype was found many times. The junction departs from the called germline gene at one end, perhaps through a read error. This sequence joins TRBV7-7 and TRBJ2-1; possible D gene TRBD2, 5 bases. The CDR3 extends over 14 amino acids. The germline CDR1 and CDR2 sequences are SSHAT and FNYEAQ (reference sequence). The CDR3 loop reads CASSLVPGNNEQFF. CDR3 nucleotides: TGTGCTAGCAGCTTAGTCCCCGGGAACAATGAGCAGTTCTTC.